A single T cell receptor beta chain is shown here with its context. Its cognate antigen is unknown. Terminally differentiated effector memory CD45RA+ cells were left out of the naive CD8 fraction, which was CD45RO-negative and positively selected for CCR7. Repertoires were generated with immunoSEQ multiplex PCR, while TCRdb's copy carries only in-frame clones and drops some. The sample comprises about 800,000 clones, roughly 96% of which are singletons, and less than 0.3% rests with the top ten. The data derive from a study of shared clonotypes between healthy human individuals. General observations from the study: In contrast to clonotypes shared by all four donors, non-shared clonotypes had lower generation probabilities. Clonotype sharing among donors was expected to depend on sequencing depth.

The V segment lost 5 bases and the J segment 0 bases; nucleotides outside the gene matches: 10. CDR1 and CDR2 from the germline V gene are SEHNR and FQNEAQ (reference sequence). There are 17 residues in the CDR3. The gene calls are TRBV7-9 and TRBJ2-1; 7 bases are a match to TRBD2. The sequence derives from a man aged 25 to 45 in good health. Sequenced material: naive CD8+ T cells sorted from blood. The CDR3 reads CASSHPGGGFSYNEQFF. The CDR3 region has the DNA TGTGCCAGCAGCCACCCGGGCGGGGGATTCTCCTACAATGAGCAGTTCTTC.